This T cell receptor beta chain was documented in a study of T cells in Graves' hyperthyroidism and ophthalmopathy. As for the study in general: Peripheral blood was drawn at first diagnosis, prior to all treatment.

Diagnostic assessment was based on clinical symptoms, serum thyroxine and TRAb, thyroid ultrasound and orbital computed tomography. In this sample, this clonotype turned up many times. The source material, RNA transcripts, was used to amplify TCR beta CDR3 regions. HTBI primers were the set used in a first-round RT-PCR of the TCR CDR3. TCRdb used MiXCR to reprocess the multiplex PCR reads, holding one entry per CDR3 protein. The sample includes 300,000 to 400,000 distinct CDR3 sequences, approximately 15% seen only once; the top ten take 20%. CDR1 is SEHNR and CDR2 is FQNEAQ in the germline V gene (reference sequence). CDR3 size: 14 residues. V was cut by 2 bases and J by 4 bases, with 12 bases left in between.

The TCR originated in a woman aged 30 to 39 with Graves' ophthalmopathy. The sequenced material came from blood. The genes are TRBV7-9 and TRBJ2-7; D may match TRBD1 or TRBD2 (6 bases each). CDR3 sequence: CASSLTRGRYEQYF. The CDR3 DNA follows: TGTGCCAGCAGCTTAACTAGGGGGAGGTACGAGCAGTACTTC.